The 6 T cell receptor beta chains in this list originate from one sample, sequenced in a study of beta chain features in type 1 diabetes. The authors reverse transcribed all of the isolated RNA, so sequencing captured expressed TCRB transcripts. TCRdb keeps only in-frame clones here, not all; method: immunoSEQ multiplex PCR. Seen here are about 360,000 clones, 10% to 15% observed once, and the top ten hold roughly 0.015%. Specimen: naive CD4+ T cells from blood. The receptors originated from a man aged 18 to 29 in good health.

The chain combines TRBV7-2 with TRBJ2-1, with 7 bases lining up with TRBD1. The trim removed 3 bases at V and 4 bases at J, leaving 9 bases unmatched. The CDR3 consists of 16 residues. Germline CDR1 and CDR2: SGHTA and FQGNSA. The CDR3 coding sequence is TGTGCCAGCAGCTTCACCACGGGACAGTATTACAATGAGCAGTTCTTC. Protein: CASSFTTGQYYNEQFF.

Only a few counts were recorded for this clone. The chain joins TRBV5-1 to TRBJ1-4; the D gene is possibly TRBD1 (6 bases). Germline-derived CDR1 and CDR2 are SGHRS and YFSETQ. CDR3 length: 15 residues. The V gene lost 4 bases and the J gene lost 6 bases, with 16 bases spanning the gap. CDR3 in amino acids: CASSPTGWKDEKLFF. Written as DNA, the CDR3 is TGCGCCAGCAGCCCTACAGGGTGGAAGGATGAAAAACTGTTTTTT.

This clone has only a few counts. The same CDR3 arises from other DNA sequences in this sample as well. The J gene is TRBJ2-2, the V gene TRBV19; D is possibly TRBD2 (5 bases). The germline V and J ends were trimmed by 3 bases and 7 bases, with 6 bases remaining between them. The germline V gene encodes CDR1 LNHDA and CDR2 SQIVND (reference sequence). This CDR3 is built from 12 residues. Here the CDR3 DNA reads TGTGCCAGTAGTATTCGGGGCGGGGAGCTGTTTTTT. Residues: CASSIRGGELFF.

As regards this clone: Other DNA sequences in the same sample also yield this CDR3. This chain joins TRBV7-9 and TRBJ2-1; 10 bases map to TRBD2. The trim removed 1 base at V and 4 bases at J, leaving 1 base unmatched. There are 15 residues in the CDR3. Germline-derived CDR1 and CDR2 are SEHNR and FQNEAQ (reference sequence). The CDR3 here is CASSLEAGGYNEQFF. CDR3 bases: TGTGCCAGCAGCTTAGAAGCGGGGGGGTACAATGAGCAGTTCTTC.

This clone showed up just a few times. This rearrangement joins TRBV18 to TRBJ1-2, with 11 bases identical to TRBD1. Per germline, CDR1 KGHSH and CDR2 LQKENI. V gave up 3 bases and J gave up 7 bases; unmatched junction bases: 1. This CDR3 has 13 amino acids. The CDR3 region is CASSPDRGLGYTF. CDR3 sequence (DNA): TGTGCCAGCTCACCGGACAGGGGGCTTGGCTACACCTTC.

The chain carries TRBV29-1 and TRBJ2-3, with 7 bases aligning to TRBD2. The V gene end was trimmed by 7 bases and the J gene end by 6 bases; junction bases not matched to a gene: 7. This CDR3 is built from 12 residues. Germline V CDR1 and CDR2: SQVTM, ANQGSEA. For the CDR3, the DNA is TGCAGCGCCTTCTGGGGGGGGGATACGCAGTATTTT. Translated, it gives CSAFWGGDTQYF.